The entry below describes one TCR beta chain. The antigen remains undetermined. The record originates from a study of cytomegalovirus exposure and HLA in healthy donors. Study-level points and caveats: With later analysis, a missense DCLRE1C variant became linked to TCR beta V- and J-gene trimming. The productive fraction for most TCR beta V segments was about 90% or about 30% in an earlier analysis. Reportedly, HLA-A and HLA-B alleles of most subjects were accurately predicted from TCR beta. A later analysis found most CMV-associated TCR beta chains apparently HLA-restricted.

In germline, CDR1 is WSHSY, CDR2 SAAADI. The CDR3 spans 14 residues. With V trimmed by 6 bases and J by 2 bases, 5 bases remained unmatched. With 60 Vbeta and 13 Jbeta primers, the PCR was carried out. Method: immunoSEQ multiplex PCR; TCRdb's copy keeps in-frame clones and lacks some. Of just under 65,000 clones in the sample, 80% were seen once. The TCR originated in a woman aged 25 to 45 in good health and CMV-seronegative. The sample taken for sequencing was PBMCs. This chain uses TRBV10-2 with TRBJ2-7; the match to TRBD2 covers 9 bases. The CDR3 loop is CASSKTSGTYEQYF. CDR3 coding DNA: TGCGCCAGCAGCAAGACTAGCGGTACCTACGAGCAGTACTTC.